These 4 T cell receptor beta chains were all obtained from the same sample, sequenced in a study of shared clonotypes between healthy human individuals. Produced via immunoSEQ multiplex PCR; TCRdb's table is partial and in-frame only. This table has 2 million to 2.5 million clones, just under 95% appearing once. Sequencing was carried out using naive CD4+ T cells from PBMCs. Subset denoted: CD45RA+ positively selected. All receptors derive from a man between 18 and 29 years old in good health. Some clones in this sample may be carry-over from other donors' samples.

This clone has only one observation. DNA for the CDR3: TGCGCCAGCAGCTCCCGACAGGGTTCCAATGAGCAGTTCTTC. Protein product: CASSSRQGSNEQFF. The chain recombines TRBV5-1 with TRBJ2-1; the match to TRBD1 covers 7 bases. Germline loops: CDR1 SGHRS, CDR2 YFSETQ. V shed 3 bases, J shed 6 bases, and the junction held 6 bases outside the gene matches. The CDR3 covers 14 residues.

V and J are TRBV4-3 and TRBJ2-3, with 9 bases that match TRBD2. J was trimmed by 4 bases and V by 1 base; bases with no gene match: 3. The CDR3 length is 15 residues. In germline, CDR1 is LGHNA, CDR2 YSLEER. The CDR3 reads CASSQVAGVPDTQYF. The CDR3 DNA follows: TGCGCCAGCAGCCAAGTAGCGGGAGTCCCAGATACGCAGTATTTT.

For the CDR3, the DNA is TGTGCCAGCAGTGAAGTAGGACTAGCCGAGCAGTACTTC. Translation: CASSEVGLAEQYF. The chain employs TRBV6-5 and TRBJ2-7, with 8 bases lining up with TRBD2. This CDR3 comprises 13 residues. CDR1 MNHEY and CDR2 SVGAGI come from the germline V gene. V was clipped by 5 bases and J by 6 bases; unmatched bases: 6.

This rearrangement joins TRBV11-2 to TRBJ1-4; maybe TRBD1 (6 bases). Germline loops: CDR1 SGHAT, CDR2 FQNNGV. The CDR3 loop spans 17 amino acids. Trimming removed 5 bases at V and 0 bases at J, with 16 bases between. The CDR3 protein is CASSTGGRGTTNEKLFF. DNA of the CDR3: TGTGCCAGCAGCACCGGAGGAAGGGGGACAACTAATGAAAAACTGTTTTTT.